The clone carrying this T cell receptor beta chain has just one count. Its antigen is not known. Germline V lookup: CDR1 GTSNPN, CDR2 SVGIG (reference sequence). This CDR3 spans 14 amino acids. V lost 0 bases and J lost 5, with 13 bases in between. Generated by immunoSEQ multiplex PCR, the TCRdb table keeps only in-frame clones and is missing some. Of 90,000 or so clones detected, approximately 96% appear once; the ten largest clones hold 0.6% to 0.85%. The data stem from a study of cytomegalovirus exposure and HLA in healthy donors. Study summary: The use of the same platform for the roughly 120 validation repertoires and the approximately 690 first-cohort repertoires was reported by a later analysis. Regarding the study as a whole: Most TCR sequences were rare, but some public TCRs occurred in many donors.

The donors were in the roughly 110-subject validation cohort; that cohort was separate from the roughly 620-subject first cohort. This chain links TRBV30 with TRBJ1-1; D perhaps matches TRBD1 (5 bases). The receptor was isolated from a man younger than 30 in good health and CMV-seronegative. The specimen was PBMCs. The CDR3 spells CAWSVRQGRTEAFF. In nucleotides, the CDR3 is TGTGCCTGGAGTGTACGGCAGGGAAGGACTGAAGCTTTCTTT.